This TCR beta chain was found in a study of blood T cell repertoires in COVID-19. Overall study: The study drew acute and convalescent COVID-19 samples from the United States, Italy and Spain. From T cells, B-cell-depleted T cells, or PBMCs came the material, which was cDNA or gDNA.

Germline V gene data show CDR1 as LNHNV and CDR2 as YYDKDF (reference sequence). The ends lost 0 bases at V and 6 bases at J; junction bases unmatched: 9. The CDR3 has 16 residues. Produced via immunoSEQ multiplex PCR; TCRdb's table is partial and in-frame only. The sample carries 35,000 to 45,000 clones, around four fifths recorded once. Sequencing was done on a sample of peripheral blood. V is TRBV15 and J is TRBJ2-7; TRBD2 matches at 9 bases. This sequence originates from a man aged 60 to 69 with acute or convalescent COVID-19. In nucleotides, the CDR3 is TGTGCCACCAGCAGAGATGTTGGCTTAGCGGGGGCCGAGCAGTACTTC. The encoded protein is CATSRDVGLAGAEQYF. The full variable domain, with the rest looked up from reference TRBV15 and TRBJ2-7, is DAMVIQNPRYQVTQFGKPVTLSCSQTLNHNVMYWYQQKSSQAPKLLFHYYDKDFNNEADTPDNFQSRRPNTSFCFLDIRSPGLGDTAMYLCATSRDVGLAGAEQYFGPGTRLTVT.